This TCR beta chain derives from a study of regulatory T cells in long-lasting Graves disease. General observations from the study: Patients with persistent disease showed a bias toward TRBV28, TRBJ1-2 and TRBJ2-5.

Deletions cut 7 bases from V and 1 base from J, with 4 bases between. The CDR3 totals 11 residues. CDR1 is SNHLY and CDR2 is FYNNEI in the germline V gene. The TCR beta library used iRepertoire HTBI primers with Arm-PCR amplification of CDR3. TCRdb itself ran the multiplex PCR reads through MiXCR, one entry per CDR3 protein. The table lists around 400,000 distinct CDR3 sequences, roughly a sixth of them singletons. Time point given: newly diagnosed GD, antithyroid drugs for less than 3 months. From RNA extracted from PBMCs, the TCR library was made. Those enrolled as patients came out of an endocrinology department in Xi'an, China. The table lists this clonotype with many counts. Antigen unknown.

This TCR derives from a female donor with Graves disease. V and J are TRBV2 and TRBJ1-1; no firm D call. The material sequenced was peripheral blood mononuclear cells (PBMCs), taken at new diagnosis, from a patient treated with antithyroid drugs. The CDR3 is CASNGNTEAFF. CDR3 in DNA: TGTGCCAGCAACGGGAACACTGAAGCTTTCTTT.